A selection of T cell receptor beta chains follows, all from one sample in a study of cytomegalovirus exposure and HLA in healthy donors. Here immunoSEQ multiplex PCR was the method, and the copy in TCRdb shows in-frame clones only, minus some. The sample carries roughly 98,000 clones, roughly 89% recorded once. The sample comprised PBMCs. These receptors originate from a woman under 40 in good health and CMV-seronegative. CDR3s include the opening cysteine and the closing phenylalanine or tryptophan. D genes are given only for firm matches. Where a row states a size, it is once, few, many or the class of an expanded clone; other rows omit it.

>TRBJ1-2|TRBV27|medium-sized|NA
CASSLGTNYGYTF
TGTGCCAGCAGTTTAGGGACAAACTATGGCTACACCTTC
>TRBJ2-7|TRBV28|NA|TRBD2
CASRGTSGSRNPYEQYF
TGTGCCAGCAGGGGGACTAGCGGGAGCCGCAACCCCTACGAGCAGTACTTC
>TRBJ2-1|TRBV5-1|once|TRBD2
CASSVRESSYNEQFF
TGCGCCAGCAGCGTGCGGGAGAGCTCCTACAATGAGCAGTTCTTC
>TRBJ1-3|TRBV23-1|NA|NA
CASSQSPSEEAGNTIYF
TGCGCCAGCAGTCAATCCCCCAGCGAAGAAGCAGGAAACACCATATATTTT
>TRBJ2-3|TRBV4-1|NA|NA
CASSQDQAGADTQYF
TGCGCCAGCAGCCAAGACCAAGCGGGTGCAGATACGCAGTATTTT
>TRBJ2-7|TRBV2|once|NA
CASSEASGYLRENEQYF
TGTGCCAGCAGTGAAGCTTCGGGGTATCTGCGAGAGAACGAGCAGTACTTC
>TRBJ1-1|TRBV5-1|NA|NA
CASSLYFRGPLNTEAFF
TGCGCCAGCAGCTTGTACTTCCGAGGCCCCTTGAACACTGAAGCTTTCTTT
>TRBJ2-1|TRBV12-5|NA|NA
CASGDGYNEQFF
TGTGCTAGTGGTGACGGGTACAATGAGCAGTTCTTC
>TRBJ2-2|TRBV7-9|once|NA
CASSLESSGELFF
TGTGCCAGCAGCTTAGAATCATCCGGGGAGCTGTTTTTT
>TRBJ2-1|TRBV9|NA|NA
CASSVRSRDNEQFF
TGTGCCAGCAGCGTTAGGAGTCGGGACAATGAGCAGTTCTTC
>TRBJ2-3|TRBV11-2|NA|TRBD1
CASSLEGDRVNF
TGTGCCAGCAGCTTAGAGGGGGACAGGGTGAATTTT
>TRBJ1-4|TRBV6-6|NA|NA
CASSYPGEGEKLFF
TGTGCCAGCAGTTACCCAGGGGAGGGGGAAAAACTGTTTTTT
>TRBJ2-6|TRBV7-2|NA|NA
CASRPGAGANVLTF
TGTGCCAGCCGGCCAGGGGCTGGGGCCAACGTCCTGACTTTC
>TRBJ1-2|TRBV28|NA|TRBD1
CASKTGIYGYTF
TGTGCCAGCAAGACAGGGATCTATGGCTACACCTTC
>TRBJ2-2|TRBV7-6|NA|NA
CASSLLGPGNTGELFF
TGTGCCAGCAGCTTACTGGGGCCCGGGAACACCGGGGAGCTGTTTTTT
>TRBJ2-7|TRBV7-2|NA|TRBD2
CASVAGGADYEQYF
TGTGCCAGCGTTGCGGGGGGTGCAGACTACGAGCAGTACTTC
>TRBJ2-4|TRBV5-1|NA|TRBD2
CASSLAAGDVAKNIQYF
TGCGCCAGCAGCTTGGCAGCGGGGGACGTAGCCAAAAACATTCAGTACTTC
>TRBJ2-7|TRBV5-4|once|NA
CASSLDQYEQYF
TGTGCCAGCAGCTTGGACCAGTACGAGCAGTACTTC
>TRBJ1-5|TRBV7-2|NA|NA
CASSPGTNYNQPQHF
TGTGCCAGCAGCCCCGGGACAAATTACAATCAGCCCCAGCATTTT
>TRBJ2-1|TRBV27|once|TRBD2
CASRPGLDYNEQFF
TGTGCCAGCAGGCCGGGACTAGATTACAATGAGCAGTTCTTC
>TRBJ2-7|TRBV29-1|NA|NA
CSVESTREYEQYF
TGCAGCGTTGAATCAACCAGGGAATACGAGCAGTACTTC
>TRBJ2-2|TRBV7-6|few|TRBD2
CASSLLSGRASGELFF
TGTGCCAGCAGCTTACTTAGCGGGAGGGCCTCCGGGGAGCTGTTTTTT
>TRBJ1-1|TRBV12-5|NA|NA
CASMASTEAFF
TGTGCTAGTATGGCCTCCACTGAAGCTTTCTTT
>TRBJ2-7|TRBV7-8|NA|TRBD2
CASSLAGGSWVKEQYF
TGTGCCAGCAGCTTAGCGGGCGGGAGTTGGGTGAAAGAGCAGTACTTC
>TRBJ2-1|TRBV4-3|NA|TRBD2
CASSQERDYYNEQFF
TGCGCCAGCAGCCAAGAGCGGGACTATTACAATGAGCAGTTCTTC
>TRBJ2-7|TRBV5-6|NA|TRBD2
CASSLRASGRTEQYF
TGTGCCAGCAGCTTGCGCGCTAGCGGGAGAACGGAGCAGTACTTC
>TRBJ2-2|TRBV2|NA|TRBD2
CASSGLAGGTGELFF
TGTGCCAGCAGCGGTCTAGCGGGGGGCACCGGGGAGCTGTTTTTT
>TRBJ1-3|TRBV7-2|NA|NA
CASSLGQVGNTIYF
TGTGCCAGCAGCTTAGGACAGGTCGGAAACACCATATATTTT
>TRBJ1-5|TRBV5-1|few|NA
CASSLYVGQPQHF
TGCGCCAGCAGCTTGTATGTCGGTCAGCCCCAGCATTTT
>TRBJ1-1|TRBV9|NA|TRBD1
CASSVGDRGVTEAFF
TGTGCCAGCAGCGTAGGTGACAGGGGGGTGACTGAAGCTTTCTTT
>TRBJ1-1|TRBV7-2|NA|NA
CASSIRAGYEAFF
TGTGCCAGCAGCATACGGGCAGGGTATGAAGCTTTCTTT
>TRBJ2-7|TRBV11-2|once|TRBD1
CASTSPPQGVDEQYF
TGTGCCAGCACCTCCCCCCCGCAGGGGGTGGACGAGCAGTACTTC
>TRBJ2-3|TRBV10-2|NA|TRBD2
CASRDSGGTDTQYF
TGCGCCAGCAGGGATAGCGGGGGCACAGATACGCAGTATTTT
>TRBJ1-3|TRBV9|NA|TRBD1
CASSDGTGTGSSGNTIYF
TGTGCCAGCAGCGACGGAACCGGGACAGGCTCCTCTGGAAACACCATATATTTT
>TRBJ2-7|TRBV5-1|once|NA
CASRTDYRYEQYF
TGCGCCAGTCGAACGGACTACCGCTACGAGCAGTACTTC
>TRBJ1-1|TRBV25-1|NA|NA
CASSGAPGKVTEAFF
TGTGCCAGCAGTGGGGCCCCAGGAAAGGTCACTGAAGCTTTCTTT
>TRBJ1-2|TRBV5-1|NA|NA
CASSSGRGDGYTF
TGCGCCAGCAGCTCCGGCCGGGGGGATGGCTACACCTTC
>TRBJ2-7|TRBV6-1|NA|TRBD1
CATMFGTGGTYEQYF
TGTGCCACCATGTTTGGGACAGGGGGAACCTACGAGCAGTACTTC
>TRBJ1-3|TRBV19|NA|NA
CASSILAVSGNTIYF
TGTGCCAGTAGTATTCTCGCGGTCTCTGGAAACACCATATATTTT
>TRBJ1-2|TRBV28|NA|NA
CASTPLGQPHSGTF
TGTGCCAGCACACCCCTAGGACAGCCCCATTCGGGAACCTTC
>TRBJ1-5|TRBV5-4|NA|TRBD1
CASSVGTDNQPQHF
TGTGCCAGCAGCGTTGGGACAGACAATCAGCCCCAGCATTTT
>TRBJ2-3|TRBV18|NA|NA
CASSPRLGTDTQYF
TGTGCCAGCTCACCGAGGCTAGGCACAGATACGCAGTATTTT
>TRBJ2-5|TRBV5-1|NA|TRBD2
CASSRGGRETQYF
TGCGCCAGCAGTCGCGGGGGGAGGGAGACCCAGTACTTC
>TRBJ2-7|TRBV29-1|few|TRBD2
CSVGRGEGYEQYF
TGCAGCGTTGGGCGGGGGGAAGGCTACGAGCAGTACTTC
>TRBJ2-5|TRBV5-1|NA|NA
CASSVTPTVVYQETQYF
TGCGCCAGCAGCGTCACCCCCACAGTGGTGTACCAAGAGACCCAGTACTTC
>TRBJ2-1|TRBV7-2|NA|TRBD2
CASSLTGGHEQFF
TGTGCCAGCAGCTTAACGGGGGGGCATGAGCAGTTCTTC
>TRBJ1-5|TRBV7-9|NA|TRBD1
CASSFSDRGKERGPQHF
TGTGCCAGCAGCTTTTCCGACAGGGGAAAAGAAAGAGGGCCCCAGCATTTT
>TRBJ1-2|TRBV10-1|NA|NA
CASSAADSPAGYTF
TGCGCCAGCAGTGCCGCGGACAGCCCGGCTGGCTACACCTTC
>TRBJ1-1|TRBV6-5|few|TRBD1
CASTEDRGFTEAFF
TGTGCCAGCACCGAGGACAGGGGGTTCACTGAAGCTTTCTTT
>TRBJ2-1|TRBV4-1|NA|TRBD2
CASSPPQRGARPGEQFF
TGCGCCAGCAGCCCCCCTCAGCGGGGGGCGCGGCCTGGTGAGCAGTTCTTC
>TRBJ2-5|TRBV11-2|NA|NA
CASSSRTLWETQYF
TGTGCCAGCAGCTCAAGGACTTTGTGGGAGACCCAGTACTTC